A selection of T cell receptor beta chains follows, all from one sample in a study of T cell responses to AZD1222 COVID-19 vaccine. Generated by immunoSEQ multiplex PCR, the TCRdb table keeps only in-frame clones and is missing some. The sample carries some 120,000 clones, around 84% recorded once. This sample comprised peripheral blood, obtained 28 days after the second AZD1222 dose. The receptor source for this set is an adult who received the AZD1222 COVID-19 vaccine. The CDR3 runs from the conserved cysteine through the conserved F or W. The order of the fields is V gene, J gene, D gene, clone size, CDR3 protein, CDR3 DNA. D genes are given only for firm matches. The size entry is marked missing in some rows and otherwise reads once, few, many or a size class.

V: TRBV9
J: TRBJ1-3
D: TRBD1
size: NA
CDR3: CASSVATGQGNTIYF
DNA: TGTGCCAGCAGCGTAGCTACGGGACAGGGAAACACCATATATTTT

V: TRBV13
J: TRBJ2-1
D: NA
size: once
CDR3: CASSLASLRSSYNEQFF
DNA: TGTGCCAGCAGCTTAGCAAGTCTGAGGAGCTCCTACAATGAGCAGTTCTTC

V: TRBV6-4
J: TRBJ1-6
D: NA
size: NA
CDR3: CASSDRGSSPLHF
DNA: TGTGCCAGCAGTGACAGGGGCAGTTCACCCCTCCACTTT

V: TRBV6-5
J: TRBJ2-2
D: NA
size: NA
CDR3: CASSYSSTGELFF
DNA: TGTGCCAGCAGTTACTCCTCCACCGGGGAGCTGTTTTTT

V: TRBV11-3
J: TRBJ2-1
D: TRBD2
size: NA
CDR3: CASSLEIPLAGGTNEQFF
DNA: TGTGCCAGCAGCTTAGAAATTCCGCTAGCGGGGGGAACCAATGAGCAGTTCTTC

V: TRBV7-2
J: TRBJ1-2
D: NA
size: NA
CDR3: CASSPQSAGGYTF
DNA: TGTGCCAGCAGCCCCCAATCGGCTGGTGGCTACACCTTC

V: TRBV30
J: TRBJ2-5
D: NA
size: NA
CDR3: CAWSLGLETQYF
DNA: TGTGCCTGGAGTCTAGGGTTGGAGACCCAGTACTTC

V: TRBV7-9
J: TRBJ1-2
D: TRBD1
size: once
CDR3: CASSISGQVYYGYTF
DNA: TGTGCCAGCAGCATATCGGGACAGGTGTACTATGGCTACACCTTC

V: TRBV7-6
J: TRBJ2-7
D: TRBD1
size: NA
CDR3: CASSTGQGAYEQYF
DNA: TGTGCCAGCAGCACGGGACAGGGGGCCTACGAGCAGTACTTC

V: TRBV4-3
J: TRBJ2-1
D: NA
size: NA
CDR3: CASSPNYNEQFF
DNA: TGCGCCAGCAGCCCAAACTACAATGAGCAGTTCTTC

V: TRBV10-1
J: TRBJ2-7
D: NA
size: few
CDR3: CASSESLRDEQYF
DNA: TGCGCCAGCAGTGAGTCGCTGAGGGACGAGCAGTACTTC

V: TRBV18
J: TRBJ2-5
D: NA
size: NA
CDR3: CASSPPSRVETQYF
DNA: TGTGCCAGCTCACCACCGAGTAGGGTCGAGACCCAGTACTTC

V: TRBV19
J: TRBJ2-1
D: NA
size: NA
CDR3: CATSKGYSYNEQFF
DNA: TGTGCCACCTCAAAAGGCTACTCTTACAATGAGCAGTTCTTC

V: TRBV18
J: TRBJ1-5
D: NA
size: NA
CDR3: CASSPPVRGGGNQPQHF
DNA: TGTGCCAGCTCCCCACCGGTAAGAGGGGGTGGCAATCAGCCCCAGCATTTT

V: TRBV19
J: TRBJ1-4
D: NA
size: once
CDR3: CASSIRQGTEKLFF
DNA: TGTGCCAGTAGTATCAGGCAGGGGACGGAAAAACTGTTTTTT

V: TRBV7-9
J: TRBJ2-3
D: NA
size: NA
CDR3: CASSLALLSNAQYF
DNA: TGTGCCAGCAGCTTAGCATTACTATCCAATGCGCAGTATTTT

V: TRBV6-5
J: TRBJ1-2
D: TRBD1
size: NA
CDR3: CASRPGQGGFYGYTF
DNA: TGTGCCAGCAGACCCGGACAGGGAGGATTCTATGGCTACACCTTC

V: TRBV4-1
J: TRBJ2-7
D: NA
size: NA
CDR3: CASSQDHEQYF
DNA: TGCGCCAGCAGCCAAGATCACGAGCAGTACTTC

V: TRBV6-2/TRBV6-3
J: TRBJ1-5
D: NA
size: NA
CDR3: CASSLQGGQPQHF
DNA: TGTGCCAGCAGTTTACAGGGTGGTCAGCCCCAGCATTTT

V: TRBV28
J: TRBJ1-6
D: NA
size: NA
CDR3: CASSLTGEYSPLHF
DNA: TGTGCCAGCAGCTTGACCGGGGAATACTCACCCCTCCACTTT

V: TRBV6-5
J: TRBJ1-4
D: NA
size: NA
CDR3: CASSPQVINEKLFF
DNA: TGTGCCAGCAGCCCACAGGTTATTAATGAAAAACTGTTTTTT

V: TRBV21-1
J: TRBJ1-1
D: NA
size: NA
CDR3: CASRASGARNTEAFF
DNA: TGTGCCAGCAGGGCATCAGGGGCGAGGAACACTGAAGCTTTCTTT

V: TRBV19
J: TRBJ2-1
D: NA
size: NA
CDR3: CASSIVPGAAHNEQFF
DNA: TGTGCCAGTAGTATAGTACCGGGGGCAGCTCACAATGAGCAGTTCTTC

V: TRBV5-1
J: TRBJ1-2
D: TRBD1
size: once
CDR3: CASSLAGTGEGYTF
DNA: TGCGCCAGCAGCTTAGCCGGGACAGGGGAGGGCTACACCTTC

V: TRBV19
J: TRBJ2-3
D: NA
size: NA
CDR3: CASSPRLADTQYF
DNA: TGTGCCAGTAGCCCAAGACTGGCAGATACGCAGTATTTT

V: TRBV7-6
J: TRBJ2-7
D: TRBD2
size: NA
CDR3: CASSLSGGAYFKGEQYF
DNA: TGTGCCAGCAGCCTTAGCGGGGGGGCCTACTTCAAAGGCGAGCAGTACTTC

V: TRBV9
J: TRBJ2-3
D: NA
size: NA
CDR3: CASSFEGGATQYF
DNA: TGTGCCAGCAGCTTCGAGGGGGGGGCGACGCAGTATTTT

V: TRBV3-1/TRBV3-2
J: TRBJ2-5
D: NA
size: NA
CDR3: CASSLPGYQETQYF
DNA: TGTGCCAGCAGCCTTCCGGGGTACCAAGAGACCCAGTACTTC

V: TRBV6-5
J: TRBJ2-7
D: NA
size: NA
CDR3: CASTDPGAKRPEQYF
DNA: TGTGCCAGCACCGACCCAGGGGCTAAGCGCCCCGAGCAGTACTTC

V: TRBV6-5
J: TRBJ1-1
D: TRBD1
size: NA
CDR3: CASSYHDRAGAEAFF
DNA: TGTGCCAGCAGTTACCATGACAGGGCGGGCGCTGAAGCTTTCTTT

V: TRBV25-1
J: TRBJ1-1
D: NA
size: NA
CDR3: CASSPWTTEAFF
DNA: TGTGCCAGCAGTCCTTGGACCACTGAAGCTTTCTTT

V: TRBV4-2
J: TRBJ1-2
D: TRBD1
size: NA
CDR3: CASSQATGDGYGYTF
DNA: TGTGCCAGCAGCCAAGCTACAGGGGACGGCTATGGCTACACCTTC

V: TRBV10-3
J: TRBJ2-2
D: TRBD1
size: NA
CDR3: CAILGQTGELFF
DNA: TGTGCCATACTGGGACAGACCGGGGAGCTGTTTTTT

V: TRBV9
J: TRBJ1-2
D: NA
size: NA
CDR3: CASSVDLGVAYGYTF
DNA: TGTGCCAGCAGCGTAGATCTGGGGGTGGCCTATGGCTACACCTTC

V: TRBV2
J: TRBJ1-6
D: NA
size: NA
CDR3: CASRPEEGSSPLHF
DNA: TGTGCCAGCCGGCCCGAGGAGGGGAGTTCACCCCTCCACTTT

V: TRBV5-6
J: TRBJ1-5
D: NA
size: once
CDR3: CASSGGRGQPQHF
DNA: TGTGCCAGCAGCGGGGGCAGGGGTCAGCCCCAGCATTTT

V: TRBV27
J: TRBJ1-4
D: NA
size: NA
CDR3: CASSLLTPVATNEKLFF
DNA: TGTGCCAGCAGTCTCTTAACCCCCGTTGCAACTAATGAAAAACTGTTTTTT

V: TRBV11-2
J: TRBJ2-1
D: NA
size: NA
CDR3: CASSFGQMNNEQFF
DNA: TGTGCCAGCAGCTTCGGCCAGATGAACAATGAGCAGTTCTTC

V: TRBV7-9
J: TRBJ2-3
D: NA
size: few
CDR3: CASSLGTDASTDTQYF
DNA: TGTGCCAGCAGCTTAGGGACAGATGCTAGCACAGATACGCAGTATTTT

V: TRBV6-5
J: TRBJ2-7
D: NA
size: NA
CDR3: CASSWQGPYEQYF
DNA: TGTGCCAGCAGTTGGCAGGGCCCCTACGAGCAGTACTTC

V: TRBV11-2
J: TRBJ2-3
D: NA
size: NA
CDR3: CASTRISTAWRTDTQYF
DNA: TGTGCCAGCACCAGGATTAGCACCGCTTGGAGGACAGATACGCAGTATTTT

V: TRBV9
J: TRBJ2-5
D: NA
size: NA
CDR3: CASSAQSGVNQETQYF
DNA: TGTGCCAGCAGCGCCCAATCGGGGGTCAACCAAGAGACCCAGTACTTC

V: TRBV6-5
J: TRBJ1-2
D: TRBD1
size: NA
CDR3: CASSWGQGTALYGYTF
DNA: TGTGCCAGCAGTTGGGGACAGGGGACAGCACTCTATGGCTACACCTTC

V: TRBV4-1
J: TRBJ1-2
D: NA
size: NA
CDR3: CASSQGLSPAGYTF
DNA: TGCGCCAGCAGCCAGGGACTCTCACCGGCGGGCTACACCTTC

V: TRBV24-1
J: TRBJ1-3
D: NA
size: few
CDR3: CATSDPRRTSGNTIYF
DNA: TGTGCCACCAGTGATCCCCGGCGAACCTCTGGAAACACCATATATTTT

V: TRBV29-1
J: TRBJ1-1
D: NA
size: NA
CDR3: CSMWSMNTEAFF
DNA: TGCAGCATGTGGAGCATGAACACTGAAGCTTTCTTT